Included here is one TCR beta chain sequence, with context. These data are taken from a study of blood T cell repertoires in COVID-19. Whole-study context: The samples span acute and convalescent COVID-19 from the United States, Italy and Spain. T cells, B-cell-depleted T cells, or PBMCs supplied cDNA or gDNA.

The V gene's germline CDR1 is MNHNS and CDR2 SASEGT. Trimming shortened V by 0 bases and J by 5 bases, and 11 bases separated the two germline ends. This CDR3 region has 15 residues. In the authors' workflow: Scientists estimated how many nucleated cells there were by amplifying reference gene primers. Repertoires were generated with immunoSEQ multiplex PCR, while TCRdb's copy carries only in-frame clones and drops some. The DNA was the basis for D and trimming; V, J and clone size are from that table. The data hold over 45,000 clones, with 82% observed a single time. The source material was peripheral blood. The genes are TRBV6-1 and TRBJ1-5; weak D call: TRBD1 (5 bases). The sequence derives from a woman of 80 years or more with acute or convalescent COVID-19. The CDR3 loop is CASSEAGGVYQPQHF. CDR3 nucleotides: TGTGCCAGCAGTGAAGCCGGGGGAGTATATCAGCCCCAGCATTTT.